Given below is one TCR beta chain in context. The data were obtained in a study of blood T cell repertoires in COVID-19. The CDR3 runs 14 residues. Germline values: CDR1 LGHDT, CDR2 YNNKEL (reference sequence). V was shortened by 3 bases and J by 8 bases, with 16 bases between the two germline ends. Profiled with immunoSEQ multiplex PCR; TCRdb holds only in-frame clones, not every one. The sample carries 400,000 to 450,000 clones, 80% to 90% recorded once. The receptor comes from a woman under 40 with active or convalescent COVID-19. The J gene is TRBJ1-2, the V gene TRBV3-1 (or the pseudogene TRBV3-2); D unresolved. Material for sequencing was peripheral blood. This chain's CDR3 is CASSHGFSRGGYTF. DNA of the CDR3: TGTGCCAGCAGCCACGGATTTTCGAGAGGGGGCTACACCTTC.